Below, 19 T cell receptor beta chains from the same sample are listed, as sequenced in a study of T-cell reconstitution after alpha-beta-depleted transplantation in children. Preparation of the TCRbeta library used unique molecular identifiers. TCRdb reanalysed the PCR reads using MiXCR and keeps one entry per CDR3 protein. This table has tens of thousands of distinct CDR3 sequences, 40% to 45% appearing once. The sequences come from PBMCs, mostly from graft donor cells, collected 360 days after TCRalphabeta/CD19-depleted stem cell transplant. Source of these receptors: a male patient between 5 and 17 years old who had a stem cell transplant for acute lymphoblastic leukemia, so the T cells may come from the graft donor.

The chain combines TRBV29-1 with TRBJ1-5; 7 nucleotides line up with TRBD1. The CDR3 totals 14 residues. Trimming cost V 5 bases and J 5 bases; bases outside gene matches: 9. CDR1 and CDR2 (germline): SQVTM, ANQGSEA. The CDR3 protein is CSVSPGGRDQPQHF. The CDR3 DNA sequence: TGCAGCGTTTCCCCAGGGGGTCGAGATCAGCCCCAGCATTTT.

This chain uses TRBV18 with TRBJ2-2; D perhaps matches TRBD1 (6 bases). Trimming removed 0 bases at V and 2 bases at J, with 22 bases between. The CDR3 runs 20 residues. Germline V gives CDR1 KGHSH, CDR2 LQKENI. The CDR3 DNA follows: TGTGCCAGCTCACCACCAATGGGGGCAGGACCCAGAACTAACACCGGGGAGCTGTTTTTT. As protein: CASSPPMGAGPRTNTGELFF.

This chain uses TRBV9 with TRBJ1-3; D is unclear. The CDR3 is 15 residues long. With 0 bases removed from V and 2 bases from J, the gap between germline ends came to 9 bases. CDR1 SGDLS and CDR2 YYNGEE come from the germline V gene. CDR3 in amino acids: CASSVDSDTGNTIYF. CDR3 nucleotide sequence: TGTGCCAGCAGCGTAGATTCCGATACTGGAAACACCATATATTTT.

The chain joins TRBV28 to TRBJ2-7; a weak D match, TRBD2 (6 bases). Trimming pared 4 bases from V and 5 bases from J, leaving 18 bases between. The germline V gene has CDR1 MDHEN and CDR2 SYDVKM. This CDR3 has 15 residues. The CDR3 is CASSSHARGGNEQYF. In DNA form, the CDR3 reads TGTGCCAGCAGTTCCCACGCCCGGGGAGGAAACGAGCAGTACTTC. The entire variable domain, with the rest obtained from reference TRBV28 and TRBJ2-7, is as follows: DVKVTQSSRYLVKRTGEKVFLECVQDMDHENMFWYRQDPGLGLRLIYFSYDVKMKEKGDIPEGYSVSREKKERFSLILESASTNQTSMYLCASSSHARGGNEQYFGPGTRLTVT.

This clonotype was counted a few times. The chain links TRBV10-3 to TRBJ1-4, with unresolved D. Germline V CDR1 and CDR2: ENHRY, SYGVKD. The CDR3 is made up of 16 amino acids. Deletions cut 0 bases from V and 0 bases from J, with 8 bases between. CDR3 in DNA: TGTGCCATCAGTGAGTCGGCGGCCTCAACTAATGAAAAACTGTTTTTT. Amino acids: CAISESAASTNEKLFF.

The chain uses TRBV7-2 and TRBJ2-7, with D maybe TRBD2 (6 bases). Per germline, CDR1 SGHTA and CDR2 FQGNSA. This CDR3 is built from 15 residues. Trimming took 3 bases from V and 4 from J, leaving 16 bases between them. The CDR3 sequence: CASSLRPGTPYEQYF. Written as DNA, the CDR3 is TGTGCCAGCAGCTTGAGGCCGGGGACTCCGTACGAGCAGTACTTC.

The chain has TRBV12-5 and TRBJ2-2, with 8 bases that match TRBD1. Per the germline V gene, CDR1 is LGHNT and CDR2 is FRNRAP. V lost 3 bases and J lost 6; bases outside the gene matches: 9. The CDR3 has 16 amino acids. In nucleotides, the CDR3 is TGTGCTAGTGGTTTAGATACAGGGGGAAACGCCGGGGAGCTGTTTTTT. Its translation is CASGLDTGGNAGELFF.

The chain couples TRBV2 to TRBJ1-1; D ambiguous. Trimming left V 5 bases short and J 0 bases short, with 13 bases between. The CDR3 has 15 residues. Germline CDR1 and CDR2: SNHLY and FYNNEI. CDR3 loop: CASSQAVEMNTEAFF. DNA for the CDR3: TGTGCCAGCAGTCAGGCAGTAGAAATGAACACTGAAGCTTTCTTT.

This clonotype was detected once. The chain has TRBV12-3 or TRBV12-4 and TRBJ2-3; D gene unclear. Trimming took off 2 bases at V and 4 bases at J, with 10 bases between the two ends. The CDR3 has 14 residues. CDR3 bases: TGTGCCAGCAGTTTACCGCGGAAAGCAGATACGCAGTATTTT. Protein product: CASSLPRKADTQYF.

V and J are TRBV4-1 and TRBJ1-1, with a possible D match to TRBD1 (5 bases). This CDR3 contains 17 residues. Germline V gene sequence: CDR1 MGHRA, CDR2 YSYEKL. V lost 0 bases and J lost 3, with 17 bases in between. The CDR3 DNA is TGCGCCAGCAGCCAAGATGCAGGGACGGTGGGGGACACTGAAGCTTTCTTT. Its translation: CASSQDAGTVGDTEAFF.

As to this clonotype: At one end the junction does not follow the germline gene, possibly because of a read error. The chain links TRBV7-9 to TRBJ2-5; TRBD2 is a possible D gene (6 bases). The germline V gene encodes CDR1 SEHNR and CDR2 FQNEAQ (reference sequence). The CDR3 is 15 amino acids. CDR3: CASSPVSAGQGTQYF. The CDR3 DNA reads as TGTGCCAGCAGCCCGGTTTCGGCGGGGCAAGGGACCCAGTACTTC.

CDR3 in amino acids: CASSLVQGKYEQYF. The CDR3 DNA follows: TGCGCCAGCAGCTTGGTGCAGGGGAAATACGAGCAGTACTTC. The chain recombines TRBV5-1 with TRBJ2-7; tentatively, D is TRBD1 (6 bases). Trimming shortened V by 0 bases and J by 4 bases, and 11 bases separated the two germline ends. Germline assignment: CDR1 SGHRS and CDR2 YFSETQ. This CDR3 contains 14 residues.

The rearrangement links TRBV4-3 to TRBJ2-1; D might be TRBD2 (6 bases). Trimming removed 0 bases at V and 0 bases at J, with 9 bases between. This CDR3 region has 16 residues. The germline V gene has CDR1 LGHNA and CDR2 YSLEER. The CDR3 DNA reads as TGCGCCAGCAGCCAAGATAGCGGAGCCTCCTACAATGAGCAGTTCTTC. Amino acid sequence: CASSQDSGASYNEQFF.

Remarks on this clonotype: An end of the junction differs from the germline gene, which may be a read error. This chain connects TRBV24-1 to TRBJ2-1, with TRBD2 matching 8 bases. Germline CDR1 reads KGHDR; CDR2 reads SFDVKD. CDR3 size: 15 residues. DNA for the CDR3: TGTGCCACCGGTGAGCGGGAGAGCTCCTACAATGAGCAGTTCTTC. Its protein product is CATGERESSYNEQFF.

This clonotype was recorded only once. The J gene is TRBJ2-7, the V gene TRBV15; D possibly corresponds to TRBD2 (7 bases). The CDR3 extends over 16 amino acids. Trimming took 0 bases from V and 3 from J, leaving 15 bases between them. The germline V gene encodes CDR1 LNHNV and CDR2 YYDKDF (reference sequence). The CDR3 loop is CATSREGGRESYEQYF. The CDR3 DNA reads as TGTGCCACCAGCAGAGAGGGGGGGCGGGAGAGCTACGAGCAGTACTTC.

The chain recombines TRBV29-1 with TRBJ2-5, with D perhaps matching TRBD1 (6 bases). The CDR3 has 11 residues. Germline CDR1 SQVTM, CDR2 ANQGSEA. The V end was cut by 6 bases, the J end by 5 bases, with 10 bases between. CDR3 sequence reads: CSVGAAETQYF. The CDR3 coding sequence is TGCAGCGTGGGGGCGGCGGAGACCCAGTACTTC.

The gene calls are TRBV7-9 and TRBJ2-7; D is ambiguous. The CDR3 is made up of 14 amino acids. Germline CDR1 and CDR2: SEHNR and FQNEAQ (reference sequence). Trimming removed 4 bases from V and 2 bases from J, with 12 bases in between. CDR3: CASSSTSGTYEQYF. The CDR3, as DNA: TGTGCCAGCAGCTCGACAAGTGGGACCTACGAGCAGTACTTC.

This clonotype has only a few counts. This chain uses TRBV27 with TRBJ2-5, with TRBD1 as a possible D gene (6 bases). The CDR3 runs to 16 residues. CDR1 MNHEY and CDR2 SMNVEV come from the germline V gene (reference sequence). The germline V and J ends were trimmed by 3 bases and 2 bases, with 16 bases remaining between them. The CDR3 spells CASSFRAGTRQETQYF. Written as DNA, the CDR3 is TGTGCCAGCAGTTTTAGGGCCGGGACACGACAAGAGACCCAGTACTTC.

V usage is TRBV12-3 or TRBV12-4 and J usage is TRBJ2-2; D remains unclear. The germline V and J ends were trimmed by 8 bases and 8 bases, with 21 bases remaining between them. The CDR3 extends over 15 amino acids. CDR3 DNA: TGTGCCAGCCGCGATAAATCCGGGTCACGAGGGGAGCTGTTTTTT. Amino acids: CASRDKSGSRGELFF.